This T cell receptor beta chain was obtained from a study of siplizumab effects on memory and regulatory T cells. The CDR3 is 11 residues long. Between the trimmed V and J ends, which lost 3 bases and 6 bases, there was a span of 6 bases. From germline, CDR1 is ENHRY and CDR2 SYGVKD. About 91,000 TCR templates were measured in each sample. TCRdb keeps only in-frame clones here, not all; method: immunoSEQ multiplex PCR. The table shows roughly 120,000 clones, with 94% occurring only once. Overall study results and limits: Fewer alloreactive sequences mapped to unstimulated CD4+ memory cells under siplizumab.

Details on this clone: Antigen: not known.

The receptor was derived from a human donor in good health. V and J are TRBV10-3 and TRBJ2-7; D is unresolved. Sequenced input: non-Treg CD4+ T cells sorted from blood. Here the CDR3 DNA reads TGTGCCATCAGTGATAGGTCCGAGCAGTACTTC. Its translation is CAISDRSEQYF.